Reported below is one TCR beta chain. This clone was found a few times. This clone's antigen is unknown. No much larger clonotype is one base removed from it; base qualities were not supplied. This entry is derived from a study of OX40 agonist ivuxolimab in advanced cancers. With respect to the entire study: Ivuxolimab was an agonistic, fully human IgG2 monoclonal antibody directed against OX40 (CD134), a costimulatory receptor. Peripheral TCRbeta sequencing was intended to test whether TCR sequence diversity was altered and clonal T-cell expansion was caused by ivuxolimab. Intravenous ivuxolimab was administered to patients every 2 weeks at six dose levels: 0.01, 0.1, 0.3, 1.5, 3 and 10 mg/kg. Partial responses occurred in three dose-escalation patients, of whom one had hepatocellular carcinoma and two had cutaneous melanoma. Of the roughly 51 patients in dose escalation, about 20 had hepatocellular carcinoma, roughly 15 had melanoma, 9 had renal cell carcinoma and 9 had head and neck cancer. In the dose-escalation cohort, 75% to 90% of patients were male, and the mean age was roughly 60 years with a range of about 23 to 79. Prior anti-PD-1, anti-PD-L1 or anti-CTLA-4 therapy was permitted, and about two fifths of dose-escalation patients had received checkpoint inhibitors. The paper describes the monotherapy dose-escalation part (N of about 54 patients) of the phase I trial of ivuxolimab.

Genomic DNA was isolated from the sorted cells so that the TCRbeta CDR3 region could be sequenced. The immunoSEQ Assay was used to sequence the TCRbeta CDR3 regions. The table comes from immuneACCESS by way of TCRdb, which keeps in-frame sequences with V and J called. Part of the clones is missing from these tables; in studies checked, under half for an unresolved V gene and the rest for unknown reasons. The sample records approximately 69,000 clones, 94% of which are singletons. Around 14% of the sample comes from the top ten. Patients with autoimmune disease history or receiving systemic immunosuppression were excluded from the trial. In every dose cohort, peripheral blood was drawn for TCR sequencing at baseline, cycle 4 day 1, and cycle 7 day 1. The samples were drawn from a first-in-human, open-label, multicenter phase I dose-escalation trial of ivuxolimab. The trial enrolled adults with locally advanced or metastatic head and neck squamous cell, hepatocellular, melanoma or renal cell carcinoma. CD4+ and CD8+ T cells were sorted separately from peripheral blood before TCR sequencing.

The CDR3 sequence holds 14 residues, the cysteine and phenylalanine included. The retained sequence is limited to the CDR3, 42 bases, with the frame set at the first base. CDR1 and CDR2 are read off the germline V gene as SGHRS and YFSETQ. V drops 2 bases and J drops 6 bases, leaving 12 bases in between. Findings and caveats that apply to the study as a whole: In the 0.1-3.0 mg/kg groups, partial responders were among the patients with the lowest normalized peripheral clonal expansion, particularly in CD8+ T cells. Low levels of normalized T-cell clonal expansion were also seen in some patients who did not respond. After ivuxolimab, expanded clones were on average more numerous among CD8+ T cells than among CD4+ T cells. The antigen specificity of the peripheral T cells that underwent clonal expansion was not determined. At doses from 0.1 to 3.0 mg/kg, clonal expansion was seen in both CD4+ and CD8+ blood T cells between baseline and week 6.

The source was CD4+ or CD8+ T cells sorted from blood, collected in a trial of the OX40 agonist ivuxolimab. The clonotype comes from an adult with an advanced solid tumor such as melanoma, head and neck, liver or kidney cancer. The chain employs TRBV5-1 and TRBJ1-5, with an unclear D gene assignment. The CDR3 in this case is CASSFTGLGQPQHF. The nucleotides read TGCGCCAGCAGCTTCACCGGGCTAGGTCAGCCCCAGCATTTT.